This TCR beta chain was captured by sequencing in a study of shared clonotypes between healthy human individuals. The assay was immunoSEQ multiplex PCR, and TCRdb's table has in-frame clones only and misses some. The table includes roughly 2.5 million clones, approximately 94% detected once. The CDR3 is made up of 16 amino acids. Trimming took 4 bases from V and 2 from J, leaving 16 bases between them. CDR1 is SGHRS and CDR2 is YFSETQ in the germline V gene. The chain recombines TRBV5-1 with TRBJ1-5; D is unclear. This receptor was identified in a man between 18 and 29 years old in good health. The sample taken for sequencing was naive CD4+ T cells sorted from blood. Stated subset: CD45RA+ positively selected. The CDR3, as DNA: TGCGCCAGCAGCCCCCGCCGGGAATCGGGCAATCAGCCCCAGCATTTT. Its translation: CASSPRRESGNQPQHF.